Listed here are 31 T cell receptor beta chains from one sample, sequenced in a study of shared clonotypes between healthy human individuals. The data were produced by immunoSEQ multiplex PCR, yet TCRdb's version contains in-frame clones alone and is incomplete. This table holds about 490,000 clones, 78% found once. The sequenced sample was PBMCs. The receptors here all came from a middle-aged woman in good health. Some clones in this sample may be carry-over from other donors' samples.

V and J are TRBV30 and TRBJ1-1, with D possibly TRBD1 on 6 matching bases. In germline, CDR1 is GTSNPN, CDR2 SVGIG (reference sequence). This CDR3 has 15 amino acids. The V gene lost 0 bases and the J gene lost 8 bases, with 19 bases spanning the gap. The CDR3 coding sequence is TGTGCCTGGAGTGTACAGGGATTTTATTCCCAGGAAGCTTTCTTT. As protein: CAWSVQGFYSQEAFF.

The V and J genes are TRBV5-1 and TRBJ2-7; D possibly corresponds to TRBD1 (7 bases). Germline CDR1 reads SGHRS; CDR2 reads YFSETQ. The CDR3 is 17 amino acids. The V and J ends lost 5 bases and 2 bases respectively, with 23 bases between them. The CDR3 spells CASRPGQPGTRTYEQYF. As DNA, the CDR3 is TGCGCCAGCAGACCGGGACAGCCCGGGACTCGAACCTACGAGCAGTACTTC.

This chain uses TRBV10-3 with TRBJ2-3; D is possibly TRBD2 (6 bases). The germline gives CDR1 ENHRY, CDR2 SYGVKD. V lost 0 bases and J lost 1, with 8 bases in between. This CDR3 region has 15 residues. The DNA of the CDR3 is TGTGCCATCAGTGAGTCTGGGGAGGGCACAGATACGCAGTATTTT. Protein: CAISESGEGTDTQYF.

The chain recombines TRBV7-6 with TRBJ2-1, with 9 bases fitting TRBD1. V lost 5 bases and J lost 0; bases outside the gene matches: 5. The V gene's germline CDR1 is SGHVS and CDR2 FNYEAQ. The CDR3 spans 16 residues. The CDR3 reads CASSKGQGGSYNEQFF. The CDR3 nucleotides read TGTGCCAGCAGCAAGGGACAGGGCGGCTCCTACAATGAGCAGTTCTTC.

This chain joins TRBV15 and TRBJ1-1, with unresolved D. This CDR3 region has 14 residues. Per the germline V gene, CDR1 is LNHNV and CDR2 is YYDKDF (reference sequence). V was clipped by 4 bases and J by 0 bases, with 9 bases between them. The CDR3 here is CATSNSGVNTEAFF. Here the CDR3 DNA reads TGTGCCACCAGCAACTCCGGAGTGAACACTGAAGCTTTCTTT.

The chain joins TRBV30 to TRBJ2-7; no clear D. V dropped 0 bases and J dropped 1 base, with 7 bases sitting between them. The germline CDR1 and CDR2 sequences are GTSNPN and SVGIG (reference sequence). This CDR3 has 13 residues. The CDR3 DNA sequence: TGTGCCTGGAGTGTAACGTCTTCCTACGAGCAGTACTTC. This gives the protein CAWSVTSSYEQYF.

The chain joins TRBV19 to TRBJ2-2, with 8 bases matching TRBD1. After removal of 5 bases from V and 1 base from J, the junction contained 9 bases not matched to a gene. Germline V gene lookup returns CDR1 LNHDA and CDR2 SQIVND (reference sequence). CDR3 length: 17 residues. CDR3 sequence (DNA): TGTGCCAGTAGTGTCATTAGAGGGACAGGGAACACCGGGGAGCTGTTTTTT. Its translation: CASSVIRGTGNTGELFF.

CDR3 bases: TGCAGCATATGGGGGACAGCTAACTATGGCTACACCTTC. As protein: CSIWGTANYGYTF. The chain links TRBV29-1 to TRBJ1-2; 7 bases match TRBD1. V lost 8 bases to trimming and J lost 0 bases; unmatched junction nucleotides: 6. The CDR3 sequence is 13 residues long. Germline CDR1 reads SQVTM; CDR2 reads ANQGSEA. Full variable domain (remainder filled in from reference TRBV29-1 and TRBJ1-2): SAVISQKPSRDICQRGTSLTIQCQVDSQVTMMFWYRQQPGQSLTLIATANQGSEATYESGFVIDKFPISRPNLTFSTLTVSNMSPEDSSIYLCSIWGTANYGYTFGSGTRLTVV.

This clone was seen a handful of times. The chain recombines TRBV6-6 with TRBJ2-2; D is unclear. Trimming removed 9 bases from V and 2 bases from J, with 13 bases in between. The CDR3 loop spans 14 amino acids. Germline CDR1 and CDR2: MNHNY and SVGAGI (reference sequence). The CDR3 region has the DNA TGTGCCAGTCGGCGACATACAAACACCGGGGAGCTGTTTTTT. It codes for CASRRHTNTGELFF.

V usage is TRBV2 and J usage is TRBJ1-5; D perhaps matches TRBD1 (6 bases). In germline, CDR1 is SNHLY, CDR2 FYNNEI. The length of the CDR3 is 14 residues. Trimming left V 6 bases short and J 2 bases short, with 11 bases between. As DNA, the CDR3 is TGTGCCAGCAGCAAAAGACAGGGCAATCAGCCCCAGCATTTT. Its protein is CASSKRQGNQPQHF.

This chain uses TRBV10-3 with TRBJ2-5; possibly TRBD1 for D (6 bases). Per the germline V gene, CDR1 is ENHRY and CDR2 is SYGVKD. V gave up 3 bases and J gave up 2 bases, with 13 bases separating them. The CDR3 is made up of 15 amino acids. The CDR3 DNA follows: TGTGCCATCAGTGATGGCAGGGGACCGCAAGAGACCCAGTACTTC. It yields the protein CAISDGRGPQETQYF.

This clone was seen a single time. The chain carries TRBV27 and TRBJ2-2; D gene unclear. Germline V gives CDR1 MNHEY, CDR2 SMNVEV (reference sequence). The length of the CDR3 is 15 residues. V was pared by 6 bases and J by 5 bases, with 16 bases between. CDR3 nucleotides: TGTGCCAGCAGCCCAGTTTTAGGGTGGACCGGGGAGCTGTTTTTT. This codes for CASSPVLGWTGELFF.

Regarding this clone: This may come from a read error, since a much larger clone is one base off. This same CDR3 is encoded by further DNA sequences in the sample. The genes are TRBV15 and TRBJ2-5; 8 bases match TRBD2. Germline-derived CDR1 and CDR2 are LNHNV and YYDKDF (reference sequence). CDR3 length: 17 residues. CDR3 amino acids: CATSTGDLAGSGETQYF. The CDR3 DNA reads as TGTGCCACTAGCACTGGGGACTTAGCGGGATCGGGCGAGACCCAGTACTTC. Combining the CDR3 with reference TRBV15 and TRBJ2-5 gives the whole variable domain DAMVIQNPRYQVTQFGKPVTLSCSQTLNHNVMYWYQQKSSQAPKLLFHYYDKDFNNEADTPDNFQSRRPNTSFCFLDIRSPGLGDTAMYLCATSTGDLAGSGETQYFGPGTRLLVL.

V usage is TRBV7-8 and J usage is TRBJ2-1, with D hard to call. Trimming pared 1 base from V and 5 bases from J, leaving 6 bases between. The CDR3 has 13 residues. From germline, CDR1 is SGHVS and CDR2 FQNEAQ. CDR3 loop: CASSLVSNNEQFF. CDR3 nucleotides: TGTGCCAGCAGCTTAGTTTCAAACAATGAGCAGTTCTTC.

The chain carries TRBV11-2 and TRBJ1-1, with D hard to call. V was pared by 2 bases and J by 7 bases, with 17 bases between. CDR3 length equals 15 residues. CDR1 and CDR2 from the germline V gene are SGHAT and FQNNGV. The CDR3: CASSLPLGRQVEAFF. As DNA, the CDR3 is TGTGCCAGCAGCTTACCCTTAGGCCGACAAGTTGAAGCTTTCTTT. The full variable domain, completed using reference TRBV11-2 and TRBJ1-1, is EAGVAQSPRYKIIEKRQSVAFWCNPISGHATLYWYQQILGQGPKLLIQFQNNGVVDDSQLPKDRFSAERLKGVDSTLKIQPAKLEDSAVYLCASSLPLGRQVEAFFGQGTRLTVV.

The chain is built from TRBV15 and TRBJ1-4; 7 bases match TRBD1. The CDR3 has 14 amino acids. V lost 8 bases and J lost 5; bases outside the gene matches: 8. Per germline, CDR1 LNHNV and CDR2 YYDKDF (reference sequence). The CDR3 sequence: CATGRDSRNEKLFF. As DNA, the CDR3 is TGTGCCACCGGGCGGGACAGTCGAAATGAAAAACTGTTTTTT.

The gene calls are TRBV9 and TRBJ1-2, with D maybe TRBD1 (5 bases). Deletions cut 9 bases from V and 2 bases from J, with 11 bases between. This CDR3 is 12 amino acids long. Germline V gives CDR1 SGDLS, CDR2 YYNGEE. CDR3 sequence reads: CATSRDNYGYTF. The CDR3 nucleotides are TGTGCCACCTCACGGGACAACTATGGCTACACCTTC.

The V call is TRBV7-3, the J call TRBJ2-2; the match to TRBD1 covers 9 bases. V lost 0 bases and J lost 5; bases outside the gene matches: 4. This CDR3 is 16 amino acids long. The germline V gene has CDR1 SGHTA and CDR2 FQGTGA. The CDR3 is CASSLTWTGATGELFF. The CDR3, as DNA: TGTGCCAGCAGCTTAACATGGACAGGGGCTACCGGGGAGCTGTTTTTT.

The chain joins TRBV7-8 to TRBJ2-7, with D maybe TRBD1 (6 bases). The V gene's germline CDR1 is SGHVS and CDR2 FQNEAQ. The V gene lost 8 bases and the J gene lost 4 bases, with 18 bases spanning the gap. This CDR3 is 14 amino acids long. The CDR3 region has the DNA TGTGCCAGCCGGATAGGGGGACCCATATACGAGCAGTACTTC. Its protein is CASRIGGPIYEQYF.

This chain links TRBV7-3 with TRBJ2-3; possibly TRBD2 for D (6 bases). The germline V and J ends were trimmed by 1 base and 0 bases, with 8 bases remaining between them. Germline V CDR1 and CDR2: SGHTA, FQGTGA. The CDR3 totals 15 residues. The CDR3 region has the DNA TGTGCCAGCAGCTTAAATAGCGGAAGCACAGATACGCAGTATTTT. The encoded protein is CASSLNSGSTDTQYF.

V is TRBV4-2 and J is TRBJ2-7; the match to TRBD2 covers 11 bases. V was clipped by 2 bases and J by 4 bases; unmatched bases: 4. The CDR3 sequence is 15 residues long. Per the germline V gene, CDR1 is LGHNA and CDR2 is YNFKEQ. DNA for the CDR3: TGTGCCAGCAGCCAAACGGGACTAGCGGAATACGAGCAGTACTTC. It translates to CASSQTGLAEYEQYF.

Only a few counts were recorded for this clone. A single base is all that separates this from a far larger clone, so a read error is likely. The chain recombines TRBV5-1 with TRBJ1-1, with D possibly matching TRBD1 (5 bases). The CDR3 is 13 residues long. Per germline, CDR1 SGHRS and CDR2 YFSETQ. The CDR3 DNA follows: TGCGCCAGCAGCTTAAGGGGTGGCACTGAAGCTTCCTTT. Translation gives CASSLRGGTEASF.

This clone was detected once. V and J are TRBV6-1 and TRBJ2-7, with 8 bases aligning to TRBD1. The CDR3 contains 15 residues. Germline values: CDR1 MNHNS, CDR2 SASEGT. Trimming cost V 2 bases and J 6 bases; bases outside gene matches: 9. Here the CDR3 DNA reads TGTGCCAGCAGTGAAAACCCGGGACAGGTATCCGAGCAGTACTTC. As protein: CASSENPGQVSEQYF.

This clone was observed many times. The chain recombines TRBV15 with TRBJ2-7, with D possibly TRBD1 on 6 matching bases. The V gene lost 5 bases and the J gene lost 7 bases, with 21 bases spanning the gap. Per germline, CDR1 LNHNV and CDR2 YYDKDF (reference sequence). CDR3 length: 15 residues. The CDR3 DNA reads TGTGCCACCAGCCGAACCAGGGGCCTCCCCCAAGAGCAGTACTTC. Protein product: CATSRTRGLPQEQYF.

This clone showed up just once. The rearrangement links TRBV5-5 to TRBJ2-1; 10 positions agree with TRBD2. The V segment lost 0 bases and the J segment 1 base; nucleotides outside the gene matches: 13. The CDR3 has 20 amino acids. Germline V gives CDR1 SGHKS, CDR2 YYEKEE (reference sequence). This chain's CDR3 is CASSLEGPSGSFYSYNEQFF. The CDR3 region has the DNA TGTGCCAGCAGCTTGGAGGGACCTAGCGGGAGTTTTTATTCCTACAATGAGCAGTTCTTC.

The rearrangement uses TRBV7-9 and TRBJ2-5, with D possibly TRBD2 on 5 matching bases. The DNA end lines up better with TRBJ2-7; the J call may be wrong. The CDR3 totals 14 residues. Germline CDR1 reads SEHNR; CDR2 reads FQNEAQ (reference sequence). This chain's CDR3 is CASSSSNGDYEQYF. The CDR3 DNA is TGTGCCAGCAGCTCGAGTAACGGGGACTACGAGCAGTACTTC.

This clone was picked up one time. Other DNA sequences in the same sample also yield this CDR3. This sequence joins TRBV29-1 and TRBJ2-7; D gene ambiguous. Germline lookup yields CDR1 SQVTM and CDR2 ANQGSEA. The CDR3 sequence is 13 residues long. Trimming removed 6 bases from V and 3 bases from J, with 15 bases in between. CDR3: CSVYGRSSYEQYF. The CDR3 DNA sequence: TGCAGCGTCTACGGACGGTCGAGCTACGAGCAGTACTTC.

Here the CDR3 DNA reads TGTGCCAGCAGCTCGGGACAGACAACCTACGAGCAGTACTTC. Protein sequence: CASSSGQTTYEQYF. V is TRBV28 and J is TRBJ2-7; TRBD1 matches at 7 bases. This CDR3 has 14 amino acids. Germline lookup yields CDR1 MDHEN and CDR2 SYDVKM. V dropped 6 bases and J dropped 2; count of bases not matched to a gene: 7.

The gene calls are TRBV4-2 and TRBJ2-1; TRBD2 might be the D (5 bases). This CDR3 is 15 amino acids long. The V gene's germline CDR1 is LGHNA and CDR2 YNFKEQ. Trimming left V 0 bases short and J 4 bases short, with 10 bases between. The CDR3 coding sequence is TGTGCCAGCAGCCAAGAAAGGACTTCATACAATGAGCAGTTCTTC. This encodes CASSQERTSYNEQFF.

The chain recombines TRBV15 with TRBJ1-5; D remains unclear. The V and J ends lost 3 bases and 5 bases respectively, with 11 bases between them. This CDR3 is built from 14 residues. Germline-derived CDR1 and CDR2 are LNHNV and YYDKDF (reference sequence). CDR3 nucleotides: TGTGCCACCAGCAGCTGGGGAGTACATCAGCCCCAGCATTTT. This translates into CATSSWGVHQPQHF.

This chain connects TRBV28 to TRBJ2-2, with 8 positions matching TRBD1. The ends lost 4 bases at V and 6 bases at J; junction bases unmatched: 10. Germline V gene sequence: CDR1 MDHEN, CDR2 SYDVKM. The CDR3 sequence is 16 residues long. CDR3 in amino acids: CASSSGATGVSGELFF. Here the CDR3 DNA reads TGTGCCAGCAGTTCTGGGGCGACAGGGGTCTCCGGGGAGCTGTTTTTT.